This T cell receptor beta chain was found in a study of cytomegalovirus exposure and HLA in healthy donors. Study overall: Later analysis reported that the roughly 110 validation repertoires shared the platform of the approximately 690 first-cohort repertoires.

On this clone itself: Its specificity is unknown.

TCRdb's table, derived via immunoSEQ multiplex PCR, lists solely in-frame clones and lacks some. The table includes under 150,000 clones, roughly 89% detected once. Donors were drawn from the approximately 110-subject validation cohort, separate from the approximately 680-subject first cohort. The study's findings and limits: Reports showed the classifier diagnosing cytomegalovirus status with high specificity and sensitivity. There were about 160 TCR beta chains listed as cytomegalovirus-associated.

CDR1 is MDHEN and CDR2 is SYDVKM in the germline V gene. This CDR3 region has 15 residues. V gave up 5 bases and J gave up 2 bases; unmatched junction bases: 6. This chain links TRBV28 with TRBJ1-5, with 7 bases fitting TRBD1. This clonotype originated in a woman under 30 in good health and CMV-seronegative. The source material was PBMCs. In nucleotides, the CDR3 is TGTGCCAGCAGTCAAGGGGGCGGGCGCAATCAGCCCCAGCATTTT. Translating gives CASSQGGGRNQPQHF.